One and the same sample provided the 24 T cell receptor beta chains below, sequenced in a study of blood T cell repertoires in COVID-19. Profiled with immunoSEQ multiplex PCR; TCRdb holds only in-frame clones, not every one. This sample has 90,000 to 140,000 clones; about four fifths occur once, and the top ten carry about 16%. Sequencing was performed on peripheral blood. The receptors originated from a woman of 80 years or more with acute or convalescent COVID-19.

The chain joins TRBV6-1 to TRBJ1-2; no definite D call. Germline V gives CDR1 MNHNS, CDR2 SASEGT. The CDR3 covers 13 residues. Trimming cost V 1 base and J 8 bases, with 11 bases left between them. The CDR3 DNA follows: TGTGCCAGCAGTGAAGTTCGTCTCCTGGGCTACACCTTC. Encoded protein: CASSEVRLLGYTF.

This clone was observed a few times. This chain links TRBV5-1 with TRBJ2-1; 10 positions match TRBD2. V trimming: 4 bases; J trimming: 7 bases; junction bases outside the gene matches: 8. The CDR3 loop spans 15 amino acids. Germline CDR1 reads SGHRS; CDR2 reads YFSETQ. The CDR3 here is CASSTASGRGNEQFF. The CDR3 coding sequence is TGCGCCAGCAGCACCGCTAGCGGGAGAGGGAATGAGCAGTTCTTC.

The chain recombines TRBV27 with TRBJ2-5, with TRBD2 matching 13 bases. Trimming cost V 5 bases and J 5 bases; bases outside gene matches: 8. The germline V gene has CDR1 MNHEY and CDR2 SMNVEV (reference sequence). This CDR3 comprises 16 residues. The CDR3 sequence is CASSEGLAGLSETQYF. CDR3 nucleotides: TGTGCCAGCAGTGAGGGACTAGCGGGACTTTCGGAGACCCAGTACTTC.

The chain uses TRBV6-6 and TRBJ2-2; tentatively, D is TRBD1 (6 bases). In germline, CDR1 is MNHNY, CDR2 SVGAGI (reference sequence). The V gene lost 4 bases and the J gene lost 0 bases, with 12 bases spanning the gap. The CDR3 runs to 16 residues. In DNA form, the CDR3 reads TGTGCCAGCAGTTTTTTCGGGACACCGAACACCGGGGAGCTGTTTTTT. This sequence encodes CASSFFGTPNTGELFF.

The chain is built from TRBV5-8 and TRBJ2-7; D possibly corresponds to TRBD2 (6 bases). This CDR3 is 14 amino acids long. CDR1 and CDR2 (germline): SGHTS, YDEGEE. V dropped 0 bases and J dropped 2 bases, with 9 bases sitting between them. CDR3: CASSLAAGTYEQYV. DNA for the CDR3: TGTGCCAGCAGCTTGGCCGCGGGGACCTACGAGCAGTACGTC.

This clone was seen a single time. This sequence joins TRBV5-1 and TRBJ2-7, with D tentatively TRBD2 (5 bases). In germline, CDR1 is SGHRS, CDR2 YFSETQ. Trimming cost V 0 bases and J 5 bases, with 9 bases left between them. CDR3 length: 13 residues. CDR3 sequence: CASSLEGLHEQYF. The CDR3 nucleotides are TGCGCCAGCAGCTTGGAAGGACTCCACGAGCAGTACTTC.

The rearrangement links TRBV2 to TRBJ1-4; D unclear. Trimming took 2 bases from V and 3 from J, leaving 10 bases between them. Germline CDR1 reads SNHLY; CDR2 reads FYNNEI. This CDR3 spans 15 amino acids. The CDR3 DNA is TGTGCCAGCAGTGAATCGGGAGTAGCTAATGAAAAACTGTTTTTT. Its translation: CASSESGVANEKLFF.

The chain combines TRBV5-1 with TRBJ1-5; maybe TRBD1 (6 bases). The CDR3 is made up of 12 amino acids. V lost 8 bases and J lost 4, with 10 bases in between. CDR1 SGHRS and CDR2 YFSETQ come from the germline V gene. The CDR3 coding sequence is TGCGCCAGTCTTACAGGGAATCAGCCCCAGCATTTT. It specifies CASLTGNQPQHF.

To note about this clone: This sample also contains other DNA sequences that code for the same CDR3. V gene TRBV15 combines with J gene TRBJ2-7; unclear D gene. CDR3 length: 12 amino acids. Germline assignment: CDR1 LNHNV and CDR2 YYDKDF (reference sequence). V lost 0 bases, J lost 3 bases, and 3 bases lay in between. CDR3: CATSRDRYEQYF. CDR3 DNA sequence: TGTGCCACCAGCAGAGATCGCTACGAGCAGTACTTC.

This chain connects TRBV6-6 to TRBJ1-4; 11 nucleotides line up with TRBD1. The J segment lost 13 bases and the V segment lost 6 bases, leaving 10 bases of the junction unmatched. The germline V gene encodes CDR1 MNHNY and CDR2 SVGAGI (reference sequence). The CDR3 contains 14 residues. DNA for the CDR3: TGTGCCAGCAGCAGGGGACAGGGGGGTTTTGCACTGTTTTTT. Amino acid sequence: CASSRGQGGFALFF.

This chain connects TRBV7-2 to TRBJ2-1, with 10 bases aligning to TRBD2. The CDR3 runs 16 residues. Germline values: CDR1 SGHTA, CDR2 FQGNSA. Trimming removed 4 bases from V and 0 bases from J; junction bases left unmatched: 3. The CDR3 reads CASSSGLAPSYNEQFF. Written as DNA, the CDR3 is TGTGCCAGCAGCTCGGGACTAGCGCCCTCCTACAATGAGCAGTTCTTC.

This clone has a single count. The chain couples TRBV6-5 to TRBJ1-1, with D perhaps TRBD1 (6 bases). Germline CDR1 is MNHEY and CDR2 is SVGAGI. V shed 7 bases and J shed 5 bases, with 14 bases lying between them. This CDR3 spans 13 amino acids. This chain's CDR3 is CASTQGSGTEAFF. The CDR3 region has the DNA TGTGCCAGCACCCAGGGGAGTGGGACTGAAGCTTTCTTT.

The rearrangement uses TRBV15 and TRBJ2-5; 10 bases align to TRBD2. The CDR3 is 17 amino acids. Losses at the gene ends were 1 base for V and 2 bases for J; bases not matched to a gene: 7. The germline CDR1 and CDR2 sequences are LNHNV and YYDKDF (reference sequence). The CDR3 nucleotides are TGTGCCACCAGCAGAGGGAGAGGACTAGCGGTTCAAGAGACCCAGTACTTC. Translating it yields CATSRGRGLAVQETQYF.

The V call is TRBV11-3, the J call TRBJ1-1; possibly TRBD1 for D (6 bases). V dropped 2 bases and J dropped 10 bases, with 8 bases sitting between them. Germline V gene sequence: CDR1 SGHNT, CDR2 YENEEA. The CDR3 is 11 residues long. The CDR3 loop is CASSLKGGAFF. The CDR3 DNA reads as TGTGCCAGCAGCTTAAAAGGGGGAGCTTTCTTT.

The chain recombines TRBV7-8 with TRBJ2-5; D perhaps matches TRBD2 (6 bases). V gave up 1 base and J gave up 9 bases, with 6 bases separating them. The CDR3 covers 11 residues. The germline V gene has CDR1 SGHVS and CDR2 FQNEAQ. The CDR3 loop reads CASSLGEAQYF. The CDR3 DNA is TGTGCCAGCAGCTTAGGGGAGGCCCAGTACTTC.

This chain uses TRBV18 with TRBJ2-4, with D possibly being TRBD2 (6 bases). V gave up 6 bases and J gave up 4 bases, with 13 bases separating them. The CDR3 has 14 residues. Germline lookup yields CDR1 KGHSH and CDR2 LQKENI. The CDR3 DNA follows: TGTGCCAGCTCCTCCGGGGGTTTAAAAAACATTCAGTACTTC. The encoded protein is CASSSGGLKNIQYF.

The chain employs TRBV2 and TRBJ2-7; perhaps TRBD1 as D (6 bases). CDR3 length: 15 residues. In germline, CDR1 is SNHLY, CDR2 FYNNEI. V dropped 5 bases and J dropped 0 bases, with 14 bases sitting between them. DNA of the CDR3: TGTGCCAGCAGTCTTTCGACAGGTAGCTCCTACGAGCAGTACGTC. Residues: CASSLSTGSSYEQYV.

The chain joins TRBV24-1 to TRBJ2-1; D ambiguous. This CDR3 is built from 15 residues. V was pared by 2 bases and J by 5 bases, with 12 bases between. Germline lookup yields CDR1 KGHDR and CDR2 SFDVKD. The CDR3 nucleotides are TGTGCCACCAGTGATTCCTGGGCCAATAACAATGAGCAGTTCTTC. This sequence encodes CATSDSWANNNEQFF.

The rearrangement joins TRBV3-1 (or the pseudogene TRBV3-2) to TRBJ1-4; no clear D. The CDR3 loop spans 16 amino acids. CDR1 and CDR2 (germline): LGHDT, YNNKEL (reference sequence). Trimming pared 1 base from V and 7 bases from J, leaving 16 bases between. The CDR3 protein is CASSQVAGWGGEKLFF. The CDR3 region has the DNA TGTGCCAGCAGCCAAGTCGCGGGGTGGGGAGGTGAAAAACTGTTTTTT.

The gene calls are TRBV11-3 and TRBJ1-3; no clear D gene. In germline, CDR1 is SGHNT, CDR2 YENEEA. V shed 5 bases and J shed 8 bases, with 19 bases lying between them. The CDR3 totals 15 residues. As DNA, the CDR3 is TGTGCCAGCAGCCAACCGGGAAATGTTATGCACACCATATATTTT. Translation gives CASSQPGNVMHTIYF.

The gene calls are TRBV6-2 or TRBV6-3 and TRBJ2-2; the D is unclear. Per germline, CDR1 MNHEY and CDR2 SVGEGT. The V end lost 0 bases, the J end lost 1 base, and 9 bases lay between the germline ends. The CDR3 spans 16 residues. CDR3 sequence: CASSYSGRMNTGELFF. The DNA of the CDR3 is TGTGCCAGCAGTTACTCTGGGCGCATGAACACCGGGGAGCTGTTTTTT.

This chain links TRBV5-4 with TRBJ2-5; possibly TRBD2 for D (5 bases). CDR1 and CDR2 (germline): SGHNT, YYREEE (reference sequence). The CDR3 covers 13 residues. Trimming shortened V by 1 base and J by 2 bases, and 6 bases separated the two germline ends. The CDR3 DNA is TGTGCCAGCAGCTTGCGCGGGCAAGAGACCCAGTACTTC. Protein: CASSLRGQETQYF.

The rearrangement uses TRBV5-1 and TRBJ2-2, with a possible D match to TRBD2 (5 bases). The CDR3 sequence is 16 residues long. The germline V gene encodes CDR1 SGHRS and CDR2 YFSETQ. V dropped 4 bases and J dropped 6 bases, with 19 bases sitting between them. CDR3 nucleotides: TGCGCCAGCAGCCCTGAGGGAAGGGTCTGGGCCGGGGAGCTGTTTTTT. This translates into CASSPEGRVWAGELFF.

V usage is TRBV6-5 and J usage is TRBJ1-5; D is perhaps TRBD1 (5 bases). V dropped 6 bases and J dropped 1 base, with 13 bases sitting between them. CDR1 MNHEY and CDR2 SVGAGI come from the germline V gene. This CDR3 has 15 residues. In DNA form, the CDR3 reads TGTGCCAGCAGGCTACAGGCTACCAGCAATCAGCCCCAGCATTTT. It is translated as CASRLQATSNQPQHF.